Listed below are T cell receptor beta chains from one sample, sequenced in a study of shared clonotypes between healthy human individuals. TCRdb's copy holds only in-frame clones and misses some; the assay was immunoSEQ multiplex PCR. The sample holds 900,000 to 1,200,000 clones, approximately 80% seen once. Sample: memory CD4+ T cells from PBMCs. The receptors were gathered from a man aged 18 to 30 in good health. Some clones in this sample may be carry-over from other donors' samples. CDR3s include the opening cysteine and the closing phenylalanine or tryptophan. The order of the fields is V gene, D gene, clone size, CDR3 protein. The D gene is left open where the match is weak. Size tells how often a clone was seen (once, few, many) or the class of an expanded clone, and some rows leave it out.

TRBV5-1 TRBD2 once CASSLLLSGRAGNEQFF
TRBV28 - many CASSIEVEADTQYF
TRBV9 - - CASSPLWLLDTGELFF
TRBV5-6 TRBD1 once CASSLVKRGRGDGYTF
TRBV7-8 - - CASTPLAGGRYEQYF
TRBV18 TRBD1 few CASSPGTGSYEQYF
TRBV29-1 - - CSASAGLLVSEQYF
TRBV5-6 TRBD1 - CASSIDRAGYGYTF
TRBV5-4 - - CASSSIQSTGANVLTF
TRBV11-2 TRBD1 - CASRFRDRSSYEQYF
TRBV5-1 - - CASSFGGNSGNTIYF
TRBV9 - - CASSVGTAQETQYF
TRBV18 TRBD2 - CASSPGTSGYEQYF
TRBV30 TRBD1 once CACSGQFNQPQHF
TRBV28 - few CASSFYLGDSGAQHF
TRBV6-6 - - CASKGRSADTQYF
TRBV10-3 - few CATETTGRGEQYF
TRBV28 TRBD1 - CASRMTGGANVLTF
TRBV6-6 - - CASSFVSTSGNTIYF
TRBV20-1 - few CSAAGQTEAFF
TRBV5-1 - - CASSFGVPTDTQYF
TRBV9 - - CASSQTTSSYEQYF
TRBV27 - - CASSLVVGNTEAFF
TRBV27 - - CASTSYLRGNTEAFF
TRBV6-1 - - CASLDSARAQYF
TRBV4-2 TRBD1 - CASSLGTGGQPQHF
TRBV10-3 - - CAIRTRDYNEQFF
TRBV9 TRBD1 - CASSERGQVNEKLFF
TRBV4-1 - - CASSQDVGGSRGETQYF
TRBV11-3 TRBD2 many CASSFGRTGELFF
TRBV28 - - CASTRQRNTEAFF
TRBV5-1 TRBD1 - CASSPSTGPGNTIYF
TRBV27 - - CASKKLSRSSSGNTIYF
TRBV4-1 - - CASSQRGGENTEAFF
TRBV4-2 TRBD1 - CASSQRQGDNQPQHF
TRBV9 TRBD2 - CASSGTTAGGPFEQFF
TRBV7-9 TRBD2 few CASSRGGLDPLYEQYF
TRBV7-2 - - CASSPTRNYEQYF
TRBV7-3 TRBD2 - CASSSGTSSNEQFF
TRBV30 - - CAWGRPYQGSGNTIYF
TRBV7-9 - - CASRGGGEKLFF
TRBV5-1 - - CASSSVTDTQYF
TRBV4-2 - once CASSQGNSGANVLTF
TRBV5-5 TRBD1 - CASSVTGGSYEQYF
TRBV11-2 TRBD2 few CASSLRLAESSYNEQFF
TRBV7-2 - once CASSVSDSQETQYF
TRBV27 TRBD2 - CASSGLAGRAYEQYF
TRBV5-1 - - CASSSRSRSDTQYF
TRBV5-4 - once CASSPSGGQNYGYTF
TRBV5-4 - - CASSPGRDQPQHF
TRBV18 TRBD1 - CASSALKPGQGPTIYF
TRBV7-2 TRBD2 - CASSLVREGLGLNEQFF